The T cell receptor beta chain described here comes from a study of blood T cell repertoires in COVID-19. About the study: Nucleic acid was either cDNA or gDNA, and it came from T cells, B-cell-depleted T cells, or PBMCs.

Only in-frame clones appear in the TCRdb table, and some are missing; sequencing was by immunoSEQ multiplex PCR. The table lists 120,000 or so clones, 80% to 90% of them singletons, with around 3.4% in the top ten. The CDR3 loop spans 15 amino acids. J was trimmed by 5 bases and V by 4 bases; bases with no gene match: 6. In germline, CDR1 is MDHEN, CDR2 SYDVKM. The TCR comes from a woman aged 60-70 years with acute or convalescent COVID-19. The chain employs TRBV28 and TRBJ1-4, with 8 positions matching TRBD1. Sequencing input: peripheral blood. The CDR3 loop reads CASSSRTGPNEKLFF. The CDR3 nucleotides are TGTGCCAGCAGTTCCCGGACAGGGCCCAATGAAAAACTGTTTTTT.